The clone carrying this T cell receptor beta chain was recorded at least ten times. Its specificity is not known. Trimming shortened V by 2 bases and J by 0 bases, and 5 bases separated the two germline ends. This CDR3 has 15 amino acids. Per germline, CDR1 SGHAT and CDR2 FQDESV (reference sequence). During its preparation, the TCRbeta library received unique molecular identifiers. MiXCR, applied by TCRdb to the PCR reads, yields one record per CDR3 protein. The data hold 95,000 to 120,000 distinct CDR3 sequences, with approximately 6.9% observed a single time. This record belongs to a study of T-cell reconstitution after alpha-beta-depleted transplantation in children. Notes on the study in general: Surviving thymic progenitors and recipient T cells were the source of high TCRbeta diversity at day 60 in some patients.

V and J are TRBV11-1 and TRBJ2-6; D gene uncertain. The clonotype originates from a male patient aged 2 to 9 who had a stem cell transplant for acute lymphoblastic leukemia, so the T cells may come from the graft donor. Specimen: PBMCs, mostly from graft donor cells, collected 360 days after TCRalphabeta/CD19-depleted stem cell transplant. The CDR3 DNA reads TGTGCCAGCAGCTTATCACGCTCTGGGGCCAACGTCCTGACTTTC. Its translation: CASSLSRSGANVLTF.